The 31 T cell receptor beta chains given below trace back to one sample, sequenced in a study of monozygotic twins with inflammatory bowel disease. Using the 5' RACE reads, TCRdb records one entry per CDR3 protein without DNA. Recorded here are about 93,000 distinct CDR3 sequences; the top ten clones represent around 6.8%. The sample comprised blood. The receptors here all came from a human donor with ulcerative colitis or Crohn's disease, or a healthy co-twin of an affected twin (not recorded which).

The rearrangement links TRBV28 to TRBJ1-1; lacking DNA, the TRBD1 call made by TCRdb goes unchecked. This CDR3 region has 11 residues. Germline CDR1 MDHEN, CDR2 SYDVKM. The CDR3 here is CASSITGEAFF.

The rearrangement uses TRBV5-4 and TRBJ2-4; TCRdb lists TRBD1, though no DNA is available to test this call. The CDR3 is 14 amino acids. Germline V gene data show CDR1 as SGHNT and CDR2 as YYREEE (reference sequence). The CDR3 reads CASSFQGAKNIQYF.

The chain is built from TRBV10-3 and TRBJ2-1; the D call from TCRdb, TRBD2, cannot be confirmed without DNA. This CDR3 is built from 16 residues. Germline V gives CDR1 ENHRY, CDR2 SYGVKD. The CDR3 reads CAISGVRGGGDDEQFF.

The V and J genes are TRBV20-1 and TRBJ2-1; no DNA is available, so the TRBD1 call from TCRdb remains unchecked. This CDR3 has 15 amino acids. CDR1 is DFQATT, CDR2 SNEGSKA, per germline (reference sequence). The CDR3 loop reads CSASLQGSSYNEQFF.

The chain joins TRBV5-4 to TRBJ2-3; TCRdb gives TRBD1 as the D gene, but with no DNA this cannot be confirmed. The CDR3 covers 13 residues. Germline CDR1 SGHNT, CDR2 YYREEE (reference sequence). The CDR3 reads CASSSSWGNTQYF.

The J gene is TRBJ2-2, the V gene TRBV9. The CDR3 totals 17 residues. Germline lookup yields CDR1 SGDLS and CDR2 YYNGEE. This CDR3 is CASSVDGGRVGTGELFF.

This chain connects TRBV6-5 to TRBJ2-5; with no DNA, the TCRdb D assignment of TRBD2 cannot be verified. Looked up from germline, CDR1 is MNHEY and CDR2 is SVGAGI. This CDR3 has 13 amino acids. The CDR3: CASRGGRGETQYF.

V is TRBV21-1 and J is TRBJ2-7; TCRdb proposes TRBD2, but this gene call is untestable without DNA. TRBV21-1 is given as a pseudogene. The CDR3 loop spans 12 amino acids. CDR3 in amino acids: CASSPGTYEQYF.

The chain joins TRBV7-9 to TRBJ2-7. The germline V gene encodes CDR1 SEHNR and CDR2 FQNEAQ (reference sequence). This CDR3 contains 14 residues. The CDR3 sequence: CASSFNYGPYEQYF.

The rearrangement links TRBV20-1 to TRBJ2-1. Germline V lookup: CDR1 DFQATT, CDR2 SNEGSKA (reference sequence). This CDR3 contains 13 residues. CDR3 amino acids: CSFHSDNDNEQFF.

The CDR3 spells CSAARGASGNTIYF. The V and J genes are TRBV20-1 and TRBJ1-3; no DNA is available, so the TRBD1 call from TCRdb remains unchecked. The CDR3 has 14 amino acids. Germline-derived CDR1 and CDR2 are DFQATT and SNEGSKA (reference sequence).

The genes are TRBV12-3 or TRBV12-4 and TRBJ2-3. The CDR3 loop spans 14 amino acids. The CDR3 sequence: CASSLMWQADTQYF.

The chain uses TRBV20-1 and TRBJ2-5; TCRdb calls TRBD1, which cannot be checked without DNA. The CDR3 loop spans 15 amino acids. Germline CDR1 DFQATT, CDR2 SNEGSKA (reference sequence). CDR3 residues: CSAKVSGHTQETQYF.

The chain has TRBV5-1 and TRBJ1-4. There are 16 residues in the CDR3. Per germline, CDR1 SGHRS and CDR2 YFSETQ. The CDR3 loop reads CASSFGTAVRGEKLFF.

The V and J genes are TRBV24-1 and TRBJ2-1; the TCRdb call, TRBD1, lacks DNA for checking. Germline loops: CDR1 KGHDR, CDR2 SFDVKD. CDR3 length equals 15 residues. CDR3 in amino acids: CATSDLPGLRDEQFF.

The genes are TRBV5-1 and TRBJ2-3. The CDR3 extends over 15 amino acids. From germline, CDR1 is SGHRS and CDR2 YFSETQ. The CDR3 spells CASSFYFSSTDTQYF.

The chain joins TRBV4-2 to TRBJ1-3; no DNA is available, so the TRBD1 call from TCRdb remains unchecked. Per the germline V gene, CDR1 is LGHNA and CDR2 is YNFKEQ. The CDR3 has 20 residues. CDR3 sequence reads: CASSHRGNSGTGGSGNTIYF.

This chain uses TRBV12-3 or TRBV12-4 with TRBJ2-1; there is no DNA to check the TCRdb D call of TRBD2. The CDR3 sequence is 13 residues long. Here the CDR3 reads CASSRTPADEQFF.

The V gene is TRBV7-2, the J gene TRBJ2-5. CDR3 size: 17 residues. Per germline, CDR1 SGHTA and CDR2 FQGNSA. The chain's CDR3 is CASSLALTSGTGETQYF.

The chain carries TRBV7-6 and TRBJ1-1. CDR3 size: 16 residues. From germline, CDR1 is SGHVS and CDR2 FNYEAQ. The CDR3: CASSFVFSALNTEAFF.

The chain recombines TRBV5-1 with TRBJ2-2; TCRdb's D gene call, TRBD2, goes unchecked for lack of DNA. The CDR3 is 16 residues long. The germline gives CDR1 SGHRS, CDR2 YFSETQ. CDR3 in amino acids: CASTLSGTGGTGELFF.

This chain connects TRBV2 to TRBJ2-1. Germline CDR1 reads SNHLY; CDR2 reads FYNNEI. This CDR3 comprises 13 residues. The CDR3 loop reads CASVVRQNNEQFF.

CDR3 sequence reads: CASSLSPPGETQYF. The chain recombines TRBV12-3 or TRBV12-4 with TRBJ2-5; the TCRdb call, TRBD1, lacks DNA for checking. The CDR3 has 14 residues.

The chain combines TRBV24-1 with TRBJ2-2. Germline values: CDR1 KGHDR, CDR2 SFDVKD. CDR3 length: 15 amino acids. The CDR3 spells CATSDLSENTGELFF.

CDR3 amino acids: CASSLASGGRNEQFF. The genes are TRBV7-3 and TRBJ2-1; no DNA is available, so the TRBD2 call from TCRdb remains unchecked. The germline gives CDR1 SGHTA, CDR2 FQGTGA. The CDR3 loop spans 15 amino acids.

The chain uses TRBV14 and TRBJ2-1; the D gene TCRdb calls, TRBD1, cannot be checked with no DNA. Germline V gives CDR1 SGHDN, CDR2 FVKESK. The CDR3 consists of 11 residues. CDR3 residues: CASSPGTEQFF.

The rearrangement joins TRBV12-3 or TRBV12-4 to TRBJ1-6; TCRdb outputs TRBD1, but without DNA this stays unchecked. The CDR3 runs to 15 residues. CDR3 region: CASSPTRRGGSPLHF.

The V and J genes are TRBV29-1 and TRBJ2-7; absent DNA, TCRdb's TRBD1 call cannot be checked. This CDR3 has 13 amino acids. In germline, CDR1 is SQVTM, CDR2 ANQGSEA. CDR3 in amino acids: CSVLGGQFYEQYF.

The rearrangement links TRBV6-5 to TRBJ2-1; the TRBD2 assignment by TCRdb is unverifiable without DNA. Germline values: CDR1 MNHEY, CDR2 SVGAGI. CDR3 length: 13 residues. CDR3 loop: CASTAVPYNEQFF.

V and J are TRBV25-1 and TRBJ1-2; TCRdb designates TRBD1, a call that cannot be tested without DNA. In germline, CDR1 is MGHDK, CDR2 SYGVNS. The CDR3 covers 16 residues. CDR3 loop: CASSPLDRGKYYGYTF.

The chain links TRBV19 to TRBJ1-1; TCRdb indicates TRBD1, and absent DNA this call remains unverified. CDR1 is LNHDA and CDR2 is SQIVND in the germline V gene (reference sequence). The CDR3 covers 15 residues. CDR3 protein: CASIYGGRENTEAFF.